This T cell receptor beta chain was captured by sequencing in a study of graft-versus-host responses after intestinal transplantation. Findings and caveats of the study: Marrow from the recipient contained GvH clones, some of which had appeared first in ileum or blood.

TCRdb keeps only in-frame clones here, not all; method: immunoSEQ multiplex PCR. Among about 78,000 clones listed, around 90% were seen once. This clone was recorded only once. Its antigen is unidentified. V dropped 1 base and J dropped 0 bases, with 7 bases sitting between them. CDR1 and CDR2 from the germline V gene are SGDLS and YYNGEE. This CDR3 spans 14 amino acids. The V and J genes are TRBV9 and TRBJ1-1; no reliable D call. This material consisted of unstimulated CD8+ T cells sorted from spleen or lymph node cells, taken before transplant. The clonotype comes from a human donor who was the organ donor for an intestinal transplant. The CDR3 loop reads CASSVHGMNTEAFF. The CDR3 DNA is TGTGCCAGCAGCGTACACGGCATGAACACTGAAGCTTTCTTT.